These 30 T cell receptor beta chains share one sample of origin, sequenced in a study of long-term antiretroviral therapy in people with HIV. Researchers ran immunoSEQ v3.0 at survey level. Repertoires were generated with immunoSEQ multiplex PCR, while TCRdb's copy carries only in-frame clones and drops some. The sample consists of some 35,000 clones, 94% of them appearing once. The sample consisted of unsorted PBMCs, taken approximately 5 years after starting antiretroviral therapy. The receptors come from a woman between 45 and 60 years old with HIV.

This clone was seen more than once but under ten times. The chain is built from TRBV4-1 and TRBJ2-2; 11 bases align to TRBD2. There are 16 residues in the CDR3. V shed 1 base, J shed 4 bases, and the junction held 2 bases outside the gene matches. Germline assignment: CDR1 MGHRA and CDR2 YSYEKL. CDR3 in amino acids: CASSQASGGITGELFF. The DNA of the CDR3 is TGCGCCAGCAGCCAAGCTAGCGGGGGGATCACCGGGGAGCTGTTTTTT.

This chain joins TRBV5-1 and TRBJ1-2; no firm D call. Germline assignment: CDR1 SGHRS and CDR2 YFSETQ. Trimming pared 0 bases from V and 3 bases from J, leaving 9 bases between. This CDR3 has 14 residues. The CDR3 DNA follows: TGCGCCAGCAGCTTGGCGGTCGTAGACTATGGCTACACCTTC. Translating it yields CASSLAVVDYGYTF.

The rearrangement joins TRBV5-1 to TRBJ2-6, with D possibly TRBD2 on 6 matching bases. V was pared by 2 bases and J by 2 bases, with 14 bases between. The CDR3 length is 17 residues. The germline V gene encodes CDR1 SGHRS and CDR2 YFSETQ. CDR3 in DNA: TGCGCCAGCAGCTTCGGAGGGTCGGACCCTGGGGCCAACGTCCTGACTTTC. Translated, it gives CASSFGGSDPGANVLTF.

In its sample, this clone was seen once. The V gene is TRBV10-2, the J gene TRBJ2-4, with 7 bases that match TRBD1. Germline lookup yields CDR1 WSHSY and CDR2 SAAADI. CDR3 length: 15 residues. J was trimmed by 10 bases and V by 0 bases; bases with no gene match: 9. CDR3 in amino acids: CASSESKGALRIQYF. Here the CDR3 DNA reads TGCGCCAGCAGTGAGTCTAAGGGGGCCTTAAGGATTCAGTACTTC.

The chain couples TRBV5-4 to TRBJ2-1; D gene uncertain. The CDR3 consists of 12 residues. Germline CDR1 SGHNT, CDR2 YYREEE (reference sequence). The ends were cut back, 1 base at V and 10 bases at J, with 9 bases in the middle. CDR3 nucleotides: TGTGCCAGCAGCTTGCGAGTTTCGGAGCAGTTCTTC. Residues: CASSLRVSEQFF.

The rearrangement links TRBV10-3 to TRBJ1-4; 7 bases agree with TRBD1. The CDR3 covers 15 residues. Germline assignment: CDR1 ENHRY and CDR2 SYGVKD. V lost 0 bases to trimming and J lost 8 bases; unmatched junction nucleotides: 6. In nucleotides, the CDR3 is TGTGCCATCAGTGAGTCGAAGGGGGCTGGGGAAAAACTGTTTTTT. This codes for CAISESKGAGEKLFF.

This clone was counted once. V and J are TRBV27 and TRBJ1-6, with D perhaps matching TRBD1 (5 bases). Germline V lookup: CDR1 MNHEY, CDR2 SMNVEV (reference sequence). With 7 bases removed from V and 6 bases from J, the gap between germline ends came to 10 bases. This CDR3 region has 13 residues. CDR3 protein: CASTQGFNSPLHF. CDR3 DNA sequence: TGTGCCAGCACCCAGGGATTTAATTCACCCCTCCACTTT.

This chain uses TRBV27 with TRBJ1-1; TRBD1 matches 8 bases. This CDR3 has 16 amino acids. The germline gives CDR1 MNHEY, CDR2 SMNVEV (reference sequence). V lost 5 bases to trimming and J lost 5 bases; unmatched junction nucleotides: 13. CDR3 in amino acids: CASSPSRTGKTTEAFF. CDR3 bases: TGTGCCAGCAGTCCGTCCAGGACAGGGAAGACTACTGAAGCTTTCTTT.

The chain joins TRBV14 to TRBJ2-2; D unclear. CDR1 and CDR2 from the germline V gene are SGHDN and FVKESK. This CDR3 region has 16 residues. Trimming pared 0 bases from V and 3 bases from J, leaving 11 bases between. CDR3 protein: CASSQDVGSDTGELFF. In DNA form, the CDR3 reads TGTGCCAGCAGCCAAGATGTGGGCTCCGACACCGGGGAGCTGTTTTTT.

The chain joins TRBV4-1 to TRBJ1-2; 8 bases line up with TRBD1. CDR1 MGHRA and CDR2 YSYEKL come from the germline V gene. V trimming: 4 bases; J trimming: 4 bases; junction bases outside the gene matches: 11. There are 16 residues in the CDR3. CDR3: CASSREATQGGYGYTF. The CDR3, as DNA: TGCGCCAGCAGCCGAGAAGCGACACAGGGGGGCTATGGCTACACCTTC.

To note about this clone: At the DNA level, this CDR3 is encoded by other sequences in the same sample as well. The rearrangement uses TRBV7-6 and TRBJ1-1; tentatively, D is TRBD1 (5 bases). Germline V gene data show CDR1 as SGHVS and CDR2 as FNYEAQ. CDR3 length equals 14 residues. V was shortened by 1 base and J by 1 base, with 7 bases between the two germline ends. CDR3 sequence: CASSLGQPNTEAFF. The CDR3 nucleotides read TGTGCCAGCAGCTTAGGACAGCCGAACACTGAAGCTTTCTTT. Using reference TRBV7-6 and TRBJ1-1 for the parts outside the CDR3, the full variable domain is GAGVSQSPRYKVTKRGQDVALRCDPISGHVSLYWYRQALGQGPEFLTYFNYEAQQDKSGLPNDRFSAERPEGSISTLTIQRTEQRDSAMYRCASSLGQPNTEAFFGQGTRLTVV.

Here the CDR3 DNA reads TGCGCCAGCAGCCAGGAGACTAGCCGAACAGAGCAGTTCTTC. Encoded protein: CASSQETSRTEQFF. The chain employs TRBV4-1 and TRBJ2-1; 7 bases fit TRBD2. This CDR3 region has 14 residues. Germline V gives CDR1 MGHRA, CDR2 YSYEKL. Germline trimming cut 3 bases from V and 10 bases from J; bases unmatched to any gene: 9.

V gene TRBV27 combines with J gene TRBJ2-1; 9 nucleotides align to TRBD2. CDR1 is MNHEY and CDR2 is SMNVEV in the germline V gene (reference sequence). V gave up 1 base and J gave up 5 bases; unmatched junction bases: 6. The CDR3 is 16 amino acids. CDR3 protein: CASSLLSGGKDNEQFF. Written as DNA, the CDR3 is TGTGCCAGCAGTTTATTGAGCGGGGGGAAAGACAATGAGCAGTTCTTC.

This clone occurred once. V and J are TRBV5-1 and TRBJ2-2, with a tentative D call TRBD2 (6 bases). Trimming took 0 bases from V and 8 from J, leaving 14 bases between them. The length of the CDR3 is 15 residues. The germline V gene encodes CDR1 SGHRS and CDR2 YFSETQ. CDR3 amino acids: CASSLDPGRKGELFF. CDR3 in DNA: TGCGCCAGCAGCTTGGATCCAGGGAGGAAGGGGGAGCTGTTTTTT. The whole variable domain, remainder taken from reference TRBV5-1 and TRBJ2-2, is KAGVTQTPRYLIKTRGQQVTLSCSPISGHRSVSWYQQTPGQGLQFLFEYFSETQRNKGNFPGRFSGRQFSNSRSEMNVSTLELGDSALYLCASSLDPGRKGELFFGEGSRLTVL.

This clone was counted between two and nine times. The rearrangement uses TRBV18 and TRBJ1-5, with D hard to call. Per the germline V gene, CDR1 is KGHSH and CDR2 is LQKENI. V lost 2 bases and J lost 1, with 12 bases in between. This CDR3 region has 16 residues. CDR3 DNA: TGTGCCAGCTCACCAACAGAAGGAGGAAGCAATCAGCCCCAGCATTTT. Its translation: CASSPTEGGSNQPQHF.

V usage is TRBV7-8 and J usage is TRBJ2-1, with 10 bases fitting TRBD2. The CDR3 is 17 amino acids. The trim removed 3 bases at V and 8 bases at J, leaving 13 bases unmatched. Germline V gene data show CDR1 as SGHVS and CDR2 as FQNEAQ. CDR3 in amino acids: CASSFASGGPISYEQFF. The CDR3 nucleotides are TGTGCCAGCAGCTTCGCTAGCGGGGGCCCCATATCGTATGAGCAGTTCTTC.

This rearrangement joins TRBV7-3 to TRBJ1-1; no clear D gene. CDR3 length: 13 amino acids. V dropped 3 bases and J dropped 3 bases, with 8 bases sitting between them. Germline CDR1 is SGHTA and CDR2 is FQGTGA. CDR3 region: CASSFLGDTEAFF. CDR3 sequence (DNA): TGTGCCAGCAGCTTTCTTGGGGACACTGAAGCTTTCTTT.

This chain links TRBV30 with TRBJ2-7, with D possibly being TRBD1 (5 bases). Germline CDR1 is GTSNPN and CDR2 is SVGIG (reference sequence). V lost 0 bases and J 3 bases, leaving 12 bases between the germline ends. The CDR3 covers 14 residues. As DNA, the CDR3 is TGTGCCTGGAGTGTTGTCTTAGGGGTCTACGAGCAGTACTTC. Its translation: CAWSVVLGVYEQYF.

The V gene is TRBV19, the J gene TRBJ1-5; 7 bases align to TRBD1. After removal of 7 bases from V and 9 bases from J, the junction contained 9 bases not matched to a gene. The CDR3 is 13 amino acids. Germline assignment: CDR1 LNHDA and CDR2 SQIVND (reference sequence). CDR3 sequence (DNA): TGTGCCAGTAACACAGGGGTGGGGCGGCCCCAGCATTTT. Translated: CASNTGVGRPQHF. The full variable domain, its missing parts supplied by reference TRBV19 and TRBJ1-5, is DGGITQSPKYLFRKEGQNVTLSCEQNLNHDAMYWYRQDPGQGLRLIYYSQIVNDFQKGDIAEGYSVSREKKESFPLTVTSAQKNPTAFYLCASNTGVGRPQHFGDGTRLSIL.

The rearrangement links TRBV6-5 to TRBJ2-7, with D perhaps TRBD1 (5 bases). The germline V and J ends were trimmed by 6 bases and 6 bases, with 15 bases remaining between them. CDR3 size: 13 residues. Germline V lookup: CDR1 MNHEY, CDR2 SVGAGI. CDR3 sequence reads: CASSLRTWGEQYF. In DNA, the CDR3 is TGTGCCAGCAGCTTACGGACATGGGGCGAGCAGTACTTC.

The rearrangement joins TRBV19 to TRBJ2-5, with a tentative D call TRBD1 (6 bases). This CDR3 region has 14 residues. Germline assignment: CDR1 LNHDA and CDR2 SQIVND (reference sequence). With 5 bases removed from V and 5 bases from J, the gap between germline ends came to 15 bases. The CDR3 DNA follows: TGTGCCAGTAGTGTAACAGGGTCGGGGGAGACCCAGTACTTC. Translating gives CASSVTGSGETQYF.

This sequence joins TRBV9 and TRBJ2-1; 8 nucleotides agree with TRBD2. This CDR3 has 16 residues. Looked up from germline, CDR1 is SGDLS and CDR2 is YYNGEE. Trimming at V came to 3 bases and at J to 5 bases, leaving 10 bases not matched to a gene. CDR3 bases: TGTGCCAGCAGCGGCCTAGCGGGCCAGAGGAACAATGAGCAGTTCTTC. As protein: CASSGLAGQRNNEQFF. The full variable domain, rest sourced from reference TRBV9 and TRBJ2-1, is DSGVTQTPKHLITATGQRVTLRCSPRSGDLSVYWYQQSLDQGLQFLIQYYNGEERAKGNILERFSAQQFPDLHSELNLSSLELGDSALYFCASSGLAGQRNNEQFFGPGTRLTVL.

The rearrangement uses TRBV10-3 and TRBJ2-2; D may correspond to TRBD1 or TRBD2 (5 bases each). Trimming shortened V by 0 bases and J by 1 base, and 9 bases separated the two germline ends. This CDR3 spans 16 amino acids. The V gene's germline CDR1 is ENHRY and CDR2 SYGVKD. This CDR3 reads CAISESGTLNTGELFF. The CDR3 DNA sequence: TGTGCCATCAGTGAGTCCGGGACGTTGAACACCGGGGAGCTGTTTTTT.

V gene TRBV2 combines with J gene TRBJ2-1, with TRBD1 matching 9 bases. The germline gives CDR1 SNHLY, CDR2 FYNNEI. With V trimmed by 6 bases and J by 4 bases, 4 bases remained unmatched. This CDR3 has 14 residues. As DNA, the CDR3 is TGTGCCAGCAGACCCGGGACAGGGTACAATGAGCAGTTCTTC. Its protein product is CASRPGTGYNEQFF. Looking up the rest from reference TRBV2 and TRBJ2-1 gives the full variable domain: EPEVTQTPSHQVTQMGQEVILRCVPISNHLYFYWYRQILGQKVEFLVSFYNNEISEKSEIFDDQFSVERPDGSNFTLKIRSTKLEDSAMYFCASRPGTGYNEQFFGPGTRLTVL.

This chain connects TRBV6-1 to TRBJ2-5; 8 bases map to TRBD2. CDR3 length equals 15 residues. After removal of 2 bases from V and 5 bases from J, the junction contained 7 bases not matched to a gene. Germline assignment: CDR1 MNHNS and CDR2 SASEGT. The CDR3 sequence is CASSELRGALETQYF. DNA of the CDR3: TGTGCCAGCAGTGAATTGCGGGGGGCCTTGGAGACCCAGTACTTC.

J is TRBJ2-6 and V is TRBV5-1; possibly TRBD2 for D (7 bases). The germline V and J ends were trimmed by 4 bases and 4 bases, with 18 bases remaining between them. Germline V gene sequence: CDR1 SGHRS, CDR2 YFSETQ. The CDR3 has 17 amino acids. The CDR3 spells CASSARPGGTGANVLTF. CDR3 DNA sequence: TGCGCCAGCAGCGCCAGGCCGGGGGGCACCGGGGCCAACGTCCTGACTTTC. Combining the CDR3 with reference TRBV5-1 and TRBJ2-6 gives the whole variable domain KAGVTQTPRYLIKTRGQQVTLSCSPISGHRSVSWYQQTPGQGLQFLFEYFSETQRNKGNFPGRFSGRQFSNSRSEMNVSTLELGDSALYLCASSARPGGTGANVLTFGAGSRLTVL.

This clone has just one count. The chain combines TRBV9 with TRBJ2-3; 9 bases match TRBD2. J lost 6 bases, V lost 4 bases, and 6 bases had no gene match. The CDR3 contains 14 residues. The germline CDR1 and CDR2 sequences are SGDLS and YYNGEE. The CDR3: CASSPSGGKDTQYF. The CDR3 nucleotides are TGTGCCAGCAGCCCCAGCGGGGGGAAGGATACGCAGTATTTT.

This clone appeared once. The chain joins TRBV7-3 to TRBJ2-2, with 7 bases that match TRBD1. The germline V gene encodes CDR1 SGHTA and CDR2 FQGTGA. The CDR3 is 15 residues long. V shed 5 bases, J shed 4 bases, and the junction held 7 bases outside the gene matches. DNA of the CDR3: TGTGCCAGCAGCCGTCTAACAGGGGCCACCGGGGAGCTGTTTTTT. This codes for CASSRLTGATGELFF.

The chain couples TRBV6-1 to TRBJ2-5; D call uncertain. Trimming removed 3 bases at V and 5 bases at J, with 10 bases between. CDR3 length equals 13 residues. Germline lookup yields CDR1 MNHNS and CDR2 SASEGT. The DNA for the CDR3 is TGTGCCAGCAGTGAGCTGGGGTCGGAGACCCAGTACTTC. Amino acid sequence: CASSELGSETQYF.

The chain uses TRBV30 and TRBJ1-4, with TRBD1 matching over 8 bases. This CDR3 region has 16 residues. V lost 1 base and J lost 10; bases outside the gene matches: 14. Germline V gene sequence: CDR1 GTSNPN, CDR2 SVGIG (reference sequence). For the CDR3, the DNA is TGTGCCTGGAGTGCCGACCCAGGGGGCGCGGGTGGAAAACTGTTTTTT. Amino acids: CAWSADPGGAGGKLFF.